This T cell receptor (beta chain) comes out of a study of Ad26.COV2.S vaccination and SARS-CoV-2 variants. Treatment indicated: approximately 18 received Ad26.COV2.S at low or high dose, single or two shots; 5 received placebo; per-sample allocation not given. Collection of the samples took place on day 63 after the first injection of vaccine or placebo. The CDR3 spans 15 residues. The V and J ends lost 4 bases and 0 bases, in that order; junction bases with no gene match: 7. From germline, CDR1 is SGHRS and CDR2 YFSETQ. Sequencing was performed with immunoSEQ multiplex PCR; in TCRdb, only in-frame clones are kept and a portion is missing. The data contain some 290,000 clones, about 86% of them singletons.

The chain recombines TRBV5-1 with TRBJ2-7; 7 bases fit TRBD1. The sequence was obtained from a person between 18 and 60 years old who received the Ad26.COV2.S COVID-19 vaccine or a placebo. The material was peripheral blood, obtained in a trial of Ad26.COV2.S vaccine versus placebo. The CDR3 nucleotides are TGCGCCAGCAGCCCCCGACAGGGACCCTCCTACGAGCAGTACTTC. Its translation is CASSPRQGPSYEQYF.